This T cell receptor beta chain was sequenced for a study of blood T cell repertoires in COVID-19. Some clones are missing from TCRdb's copy, which holds only in-frame ones; the method was immunoSEQ multiplex PCR. This sample has about 92,000 clones, with around 85% found just once. The J segment lost 0 bases and the V segment lost 6 bases, leaving 5 bases of the junction unmatched. Looked up from germline, CDR1 is MNHEY and CDR2 is SVGAGI. The CDR3 loop spans 15 amino acids. Material for sequencing was peripheral blood. The chain joins TRBV6-5 to TRBJ1-3; 7 bases line up with TRBD1. The source is a man older than 75 with acute or convalescent COVID-19. The CDR3 protein is CASRRQGLSGNTIYF. CDR3 DNA sequence: TGTGCCAGCAGGAGACAGGGCCTCTCTGGAAACACCATATATTTT.